The source of this TCR beta chain is a study of T cell changes during pregnancy in multiple sclerosis. CDR3 length: 12 amino acids. Trimming took off 0 bases at V and 8 bases at J, with 8 bases between the two ends. Germline V CDR1 and CDR2: SGHTA, FQGNSA. The repertoire was sequenced with immunoSEQ multiplex PCR; TCRdb's copy has only in-frame clones and lacks some. The table lists about 60,000 clones, around 93% of them singletons. The sequenced sample was CD4+ T cells from peripheral blood mononuclear cells, obtained in the first trimester of pregnancy. This chain links TRBV7-2 with TRBJ2-7; D may be TRBD1 (5 bases). The TCR was taken from a female donor with multiple sclerosis, enrolled in a pregnancy study. The DNA for the CDR3 is TGTGCCAGCAGCTTAGCCAGGGTTCAGCAGTACTTC. Amino acids: CASSLARVQQYF.